Listed here are 25 T cell receptor beta chains from one sample, sequenced in a study of OX40 agonist ivuxolimab in advanced cancers. The repertoire was sequenced with immunoSEQ multiplex PCR; TCRdb's copy has only in-frame clones and lacks some. The table has tens of thousands of clones, 85% to 90% seen once. This specimen was CD4+ or CD8+ T cells sorted from blood, taken in a trial of the OX40 agonist ivuxolimab. The receptors derive from an adult with an advanced solid tumor such as melanoma, head and neck, liver or kidney cancer.

V is TRBV5-1 and J is TRBJ2-3; D may be TRBD2 (7 bases). CDR3 length equals 16 residues. V was pared by 3 bases and J by 2 bases, with 16 bases between. Germline V lookup: CDR1 SGHRS, CDR2 YFSETQ. CDR3 amino acids: CASSSQGGGPTDTQYF. Here the CDR3 DNA reads TGCGCCAGCAGCTCCCAAGGGGGGGGACCCACAGATACGCAGTATTTT.

J is TRBJ2-3 and V is TRBV5-4; 7 nucleotides agree with TRBD2. The V gene end was trimmed by 1 base and the J gene end by 4 bases; junction bases not matched to a gene: 6. The germline V gene encodes CDR1 SGHNT and CDR2 YYREEE (reference sequence). The CDR3 is 15 residues long. Written as DNA, the CDR3 is TGTGCCAGCAGCTTGTGGGGGGGAGCTTCAGATACGCAGTATTTT. It encodes CASSLWGGASDTQYF.

V is TRBV7-3 and J is TRBJ2-1; 8 bases align to TRBD1. Germline V gene sequence: CDR1 SGHTA, CDR2 FQGTGA. This CDR3 comprises 13 residues. V lost 3 bases to trimming and J lost 13 bases; unmatched junction nucleotides: 8. The CDR3: CASSFGTTGVQFF. The DNA for the CDR3 is TGTGCCAGCAGCTTCGGGACGACAGGGGTTCAGTTCTTC.

This rearrangement joins TRBV27 to TRBJ2-2, with 9 bases matching TRBD1. The V segment lost 6 bases and the J segment 2 bases; nucleotides outside the gene matches: 7. This CDR3 spans 16 amino acids. Per the germline V gene, CDR1 is MNHEY and CDR2 is SMNVEV (reference sequence). The CDR3 DNA sequence: TGTGCCAGCAGCCCTCTGGGACAGGGCAACACCGGGGAGCTGTTTTTT. Translating gives CASSPLGQGNTGELFF.

V and J are TRBV15 and TRBJ2-5; D may correspond to TRBD1 or TRBD2 (6 bases each). V lost 3 bases, J lost 4 bases, and 18 bases lay in between. Per the germline V gene, CDR1 is LNHNV and CDR2 is YYDKDF (reference sequence). The CDR3 extends over 16 amino acids. CDR3 nucleotides: TGTGCCACCAGCAGTTCCGGGCTTGGGGGGCGAGAGACCCAGTACTTC. Its translation: CATSSSGLGGRETQYF.

This sequence joins TRBV19 and TRBJ2-6, with a possible D match to TRBD1 (5 bases). CDR3 size: 15 residues. CDR1 and CDR2 (germline): LNHDA, SQIVND (reference sequence). Trimming took off 8 bases at V and 0 bases at J, with 11 bases between the two ends. The CDR3 DNA reads TGTGCCAGTTCGACAGCTATCTCTGGGGCCAACGTCCTGACTTTC. Translation: CASSTAISGANVLTF.

V gene TRBV7-9 combines with J gene TRBJ2-1, with D possibly TRBD2 on 5 matching bases. The CDR3 sequence is 11 residues long. The germline V and J ends were trimmed by 4 bases and 12 bases, with 10 bases remaining between them. The germline V gene encodes CDR1 SEHNR and CDR2 FQNEAQ (reference sequence). The CDR3 nucleotides are TGTGCCAGCAGCTCCGGAGGATGGCAGTTCTTC. It yields the protein CASSSGGWQFF.

The rearrangement joins TRBV10-3 to TRBJ1-2, with D tentatively TRBD1 (6 bases). Per the germline V gene, CDR1 is ENHRY and CDR2 is SYGVKD. The CDR3 covers 12 residues. V shed 6 bases and J shed 3 bases, with 8 bases lying between them. CDR3 DNA: TGTGCCATCAGGGACAGTGACTATGGCTACACCTTC. It translates to CAIRDSDYGYTF.

The V call is TRBV10-3, the J call TRBJ1-2; weak D call: TRBD1 (5 bases). This CDR3 is built from 15 residues. Germline CDR1 reads ENHRY; CDR2 reads SYGVKD. Between the trimmed V and J ends, which lost 10 bases and 8 bases, there was a span of 26 bases. As DNA, the CDR3 is TGTGCCACTCGACAGAGCGAACGGAAACCACCGGGCTACACCTTC. The encoded protein is CATRQSERKPPGYTF.

The chain uses TRBV5-1 and TRBJ2-5, with TRBD2 identical over 7 bases. Trimming cost V 4 bases and J 1 base; bases outside gene matches: 10. Germline V lookup: CDR1 SGHRS, CDR2 YFSETQ. The CDR3 loop spans 16 amino acids. The CDR3 reads CASSRTPGRVQETQYF. CDR3 bases: TGCGCCAGCAGCCGGACGCCAGGGAGGGTCCAAGAGACCCAGTACTTC.

The chain combines TRBV5-1 with TRBJ1-2; D might be TRBD1 (6 bases). Trimming left V 4 bases short and J 2 bases short, with 12 bases between. Germline CDR1 is SGHRS and CDR2 is YFSETQ. The CDR3 contains 14 residues. This CDR3 is CASSPEGGNYGYTF. The DNA of the CDR3 is TGCGCCAGCAGCCCGGAGGGGGGGAACTATGGCTACACCTTC. Drawing the rest from reference TRBV5-1 and TRBJ1-2, the complete variable domain is KAGVTQTPRYLIKTRGQQVTLSCSPISGHRSVSWYQQTPGQGLQFLFEYFSETQRNKGNFPGRFSGRQFSNSRSEMNVSTLELGDSALYLCASSPEGGNYGYTFGSGTRLTVV.

V gene TRBV4-1 combines with J gene TRBJ1-2, with D unresolved. The CDR3 contains 17 residues. Germline loops: CDR1 MGHRA, CDR2 YSYEKL. V gave up 1 base and J gave up 8 bases, with 23 bases separating them. CDR3: CASSQVDLGFQAGGYTF. DNA of the CDR3: TGCGCCAGCAGCCAAGTCGATTTAGGATTCCAAGCGGGAGGCTACACCTTC.

This rearrangement joins TRBV5-1 to TRBJ2-3, with 9 bases fitting TRBD1. Per germline, CDR1 SGHRS and CDR2 YFSETQ. Trimming removed 1 base from V and 4 bases from J; junction bases left unmatched: 7. There are 16 residues in the CDR3. Here the CDR3 DNA reads TGCGCCAGCAGCTTGTCTTTGGACAGGGGAGCAGATACGCAGTATTTT. This codes for CASSLSLDRGADTQYF.

The chain has TRBV10-2 and TRBJ1-2; 11 bases fit TRBD1. Germline CDR1 reads WSHSY; CDR2 reads SAAADI. V trimming: 2 bases; J trimming: 4 bases; junction bases outside the gene matches: 6. The CDR3 is 16 amino acids. The CDR3 DNA reads TGCGCCAGCAGTGAGCCAGGGACAGGGGGAGGCTATGGCTACACCTTC. Encoded protein: CASSEPGTGGGYGYTF.

This chain connects TRBV9 to TRBJ1-2; no definite D call. The CDR3 length is 14 residues. From germline, CDR1 is SGDLS and CDR2 YYNGEE. V shed 0 bases and J shed 7 bases, with 13 bases lying between them. The CDR3 region has the DNA TGTGCCAGCAGCGTAGGAGGACGCCTCGGTGGCTACACCTTC. Amino acids: CASSVGGRLGGYTF.

This chain uses TRBV6-4 with TRBJ2-1, with a possible D match to TRBD1 (6 bases). The V gene lost 4 bases and the J gene lost 1 base, with 14 bases spanning the gap. The CDR3 is made up of 16 amino acids. Per the germline V gene, CDR1 is MRHNA and CDR2 is SNTAGT. CDR3 in amino acids: CASSGSKTGSYNEQFF. For the CDR3, the DNA is TGTGCCAGCAGTGGCAGCAAGACAGGATCCTACAATGAGCAGTTCTTC.

This chain uses TRBV5-1 with TRBJ1-6; 8 positions agree with TRBD1. Germline V gives CDR1 SGHRS, CDR2 YFSETQ. The CDR3 contains 13 residues. V was pared by 7 bases and J by 7 bases, with 4 bases of the junction left unmatched. The CDR3 protein is CASQDRDNSPLHF. CDR3 DNA: TGCGCCAGCCAGGACAGGGACAATTCACCCCTCCACTTT.

The chain combines TRBV5-1 with TRBJ2-2; no reliable D call. Germline-derived CDR1 and CDR2 are SGHRS and YFSETQ. The V end lost 2 bases, the J end lost 8 bases, and 19 bases lay between the germline ends. The CDR3 runs 16 residues. CDR3 nucleotides: TGCGCCAGCAGCTTCCCTCCCCCGGCCGGTGCAGGGGAGCTGTTTTTT. Translated, it gives CASSFPPPAGAGELFF.

The chain carries TRBV7-8 and TRBJ1-1; the D is unclear. The CDR3 totals 16 residues. CDR1 is SGHVS and CDR2 is FQNEAQ in the germline V gene. V was pared by 0 bases and J by 0 bases, with 11 bases between. The chain's CDR3 is CASSLARAAMNTEAFF. The CDR3 coding sequence is TGTGCCAGCAGCTTAGCGCGGGCGGCGATGAACACTGAAGCTTTCTTT.

J is TRBJ2-1 and V is TRBV30; 7 nucleotides match TRBD1. From germline, CDR1 is GTSNPN and CDR2 SVGIG (reference sequence). The CDR3 loop spans 13 amino acids. V lost 2 bases, J lost 10 bases, and 8 bases stayed unmatched. DNA of the CDR3: TGTGCCTGGAGTCCCTTAACAGGGGTCGAGCAGTTCTTC. Amino acids: CAWSPLTGVEQFF.

The chain has TRBV14 and TRBJ1-2, with a weak D call TRBD1 (6 bases). The CDR3 sequence is 16 residues long. Looked up from germline, CDR1 is SGHDN and CDR2 is FVKESK. V shed 0 bases and J shed 8 bases, with 19 bases lying between them. The CDR3, as DNA: TGTGCCAGCAGCCAAGATCCGACAGGTGTACAGATGGGCTACACCTTC. It yields the protein CASSQDPTGVQMGYTF.

This chain joins TRBV19 and TRBJ2-4; D may be TRBD1 (5 bases). The V and J ends lost 5 bases and 1 base respectively, with 15 bases between them. CDR3 length: 16 residues. Germline values: CDR1 LNHDA, CDR2 SQIVND (reference sequence). The DNA of the CDR3 is TGTGCCAGTAGTCCCAAGTGGGGCTCGGCCAAAAACATTCAGTACTTC. Translating it yields CASSPKWGSAKNIQYF.

The chain combines TRBV19 with TRBJ2-7; D is uncertain. CDR1 is LNHDA, CDR2 SQIVND, per germline (reference sequence). CDR3 size: 14 residues. The ends were cut back, 1 base at V and 0 bases at J, with 7 bases in the middle. Here the CDR3 reads CASSIGAGSYEQYF. The CDR3 bases are TGTGCCAGTAGTATAGGGGCTGGCTCCTACGAGCAGTACTTC.

The chain combines TRBV19 with TRBJ1-1, with D tentatively TRBD1 (6 bases). Between the trimmed V and J ends, which lost 4 bases and 0 bases, there was a span of 15 bases. Germline-derived CDR1 and CDR2 are LNHDA and SQIVND (reference sequence). The CDR3 runs to 16 residues. CDR3 coding DNA: TGTGCCAGTAGTACCCCACAGGGAGTCCTGAACACTGAAGCTTTCTTT. It codes for CASSTPQGVLNTEAFF.

On this clone itself: At one end the junction does not follow the germline gene, possibly because of a read error. This chain links TRBV7-9 with TRBJ1-5, with 8 bases lining up with TRBD1. CDR1 is SEHNR and CDR2 is FQNEAQ in the germline V gene (reference sequence). The CDR3 is 15 residues long. CDR3 amino acids: CASSRETGVNQPQHF. The CDR3 bases are TGCGCCAGCAGCCGCGAGACAGGGGTGAATCAGCCCCAGCATTTT.